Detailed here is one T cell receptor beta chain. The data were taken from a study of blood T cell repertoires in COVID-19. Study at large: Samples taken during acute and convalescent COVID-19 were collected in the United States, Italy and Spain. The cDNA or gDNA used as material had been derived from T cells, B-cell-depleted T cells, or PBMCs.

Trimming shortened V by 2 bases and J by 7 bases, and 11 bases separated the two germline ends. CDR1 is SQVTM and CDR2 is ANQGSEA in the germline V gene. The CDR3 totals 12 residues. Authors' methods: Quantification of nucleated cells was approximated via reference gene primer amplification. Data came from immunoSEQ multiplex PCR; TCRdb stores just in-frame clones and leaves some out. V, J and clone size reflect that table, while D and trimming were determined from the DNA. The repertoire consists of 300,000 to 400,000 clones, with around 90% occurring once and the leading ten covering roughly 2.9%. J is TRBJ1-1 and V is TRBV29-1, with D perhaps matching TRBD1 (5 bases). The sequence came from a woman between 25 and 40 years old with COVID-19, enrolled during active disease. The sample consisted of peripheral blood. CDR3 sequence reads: CSVELRVNEAFF. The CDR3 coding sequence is TGCAGCGTTGAACTCAGGGTAAATGAAGCTTTCTTT.